The 13 T cell receptor beta chains reported below all come from one sample, sequenced in a study of T-cell reconstitution after alpha-beta-depleted transplantation in children. Unique molecular identifiers were incorporated during preparation of the TCRbeta library. TCRdb recomputed calls from the PCR reads with MiXCR, one row per CDR3 protein. Among about 360,000 distinct CDR3 sequences listed, roughly 14% were seen once. The input for sequencing was PBMCs, taken from the stem cell graft. All receptors derive from a human donor who donated a stem cell graft to a child with Fanconi anemia.

This chain connects TRBV20-1 to TRBJ1-1; 7 positions match TRBD1. The J segment lost 8 bases and the V segment lost 6 bases, leaving 12 bases of the junction unmatched. The CDR3 has 13 residues. Germline values: CDR1 DFQATT, CDR2 SNEGSKA (reference sequence). CDR3 region: CSAETGPTTEAFF. The CDR3 DNA follows: TGCAGTGCCGAGACAGGGCCTACCACCGAAGCTTTCTTT.

V usage is TRBV12-3 or TRBV12-4 and J usage is TRBJ2-2; a weak D match, TRBD2 (7 bases). This CDR3 spans 15 amino acids. Trimming cost V 7 bases and J 2 bases, with 14 bases left between them. In DNA, the CDR3 is TGTGCCAGCATGGGGGGGGCTACCAACACCGGGGAGCTGTTTTTT. Translating gives CASMGGATNTGELFF.

This clonotype was picked up many times. This sequence joins TRBV11-1 and TRBJ2-7; D remains ambiguous. The V and J ends lost 5 bases and 0 bases respectively, with 11 bases between them. Germline V gives CDR1 SGHAT, CDR2 FQDESV (reference sequence). The CDR3 extends over 14 amino acids. CDR3 loop: CASSTKTPSYEQYF. The CDR3, as DNA: TGTGCCAGCAGCACCAAGACACCCTCCTACGAGCAGTACTTC. The full variable domain, its missing parts supplied by reference TRBV11-1 and TRBJ2-7, is EAEVAQSPRYKITEKSQAVAFWCDPISGHATLYWYRQILGQGPELLVQFQDESVVDDSQLPKDRFSAERLKGVDSTLKIQPAELGDSAMYLCASSTKTPSYEQYFGPGTRLTVT.

The chain is built from TRBV20-1 and TRBJ2-1; TRBD2 is a possible D gene (7 bases). CDR1 and CDR2 from the germline V gene are DFQATT and SNEGSKA (reference sequence). This CDR3 is 14 amino acids long. Trimming stripped 6 bases from V and 6 bases from J, with 18 bases between. CDR3 sequence: CSAPPARGPNEQFF. The DNA for the CDR3 is TGCAGTGCCCCCCCTGCGCGGGGGCCCAATGAGCAGTTCTTC.

This clonotype has ten or more counts. The rearrangement links TRBV4-3 to TRBJ1-2; 7 bases match TRBD1. The germline CDR1 and CDR2 sequences are LGHNA and YSLEER. The CDR3 is 14 amino acids. Germline trimming cut 0 bases from V and 2 bases from J; bases unmatched to any gene: 0. CDR3 bases: TGCGCCAGCAGCCAAGAGACAGGGAACTATGGCTACACCTTC. This gives the protein CASSQETGNYGYTF.

This clonotype was counted a few times. The gene calls are TRBV5-1 and TRBJ1-1, with 9 bases lining up with TRBD1. Per germline, CDR1 SGHRS and CDR2 YFSETQ. The CDR3 sequence is 14 residues long. The V and J ends lost 5 bases and 6 bases, in that order; junction bases with no gene match: 8. As DNA, the CDR3 is TGCGCCAGCAGGCCCCCTCGACAGGGGGCTGAAGCTTTCTTT. It translates to CASRPPRQGAEAFF.

This sequence joins TRBV12-3 or TRBV12-4 and TRBJ1-2, with D unresolved. This CDR3 has 16 amino acids. Trimming cost V 11 bases and J 0 bases, with 22 bases left between them. This CDR3 is CAVPFQEPRANYGYTF. DNA of the CDR3: TGTGCCGTCCCGTTCCAGGAGCCTCGGGCTAACTATGGCTACACCTTC.

In regard to this clonotype: A read error may be the cause here, since a much bigger clone is one base away. This chain links TRBV14 with TRBJ1-2; D is unclear. The CDR3 spans 15 residues. Germline V CDR1 and CDR2: SGHDN, FVKESK. Trimming removed 0 bases at V and 6 bases at J, with 14 bases between. This chain's CDR3 is CASSQDRWAWDGYTF. For the CDR3, the DNA is TGTGCCAGCAGCCAAGATCGTTGGGCGTGGGATGGCTACACCTTC.

This clonotype was detected a few times. The V and J genes are TRBV9 and TRBJ1-2, with D tentatively TRBD1 (5 bases). V gave up 4 bases and J gave up 5 bases, with 15 bases separating them. The CDR3 loop spans 14 amino acids. Germline V CDR1 and CDR2: SGDLS, YYNGEE. This CDR3 is CASSPTASVYGYTF. Here the CDR3 DNA reads TGTGCCAGCAGCCCGACAGCCTCCGTTTATGGCTACACCTTC.

This sequence joins TRBV18 and TRBJ1-3; perhaps TRBD1 as D (5 bases). Deletions cut 8 bases from V and 0 bases from J, with 17 bases between. Germline CDR1 is KGHSH and CDR2 is LQKENI. There are 16 residues in the CDR3. CDR3: CASQPTGGTSGNTIYF. CDR3 DNA sequence: TGTGCCAGCCAACCCACCGGGGGGACCTCTGGAAACACCATATATTTT.

This clonotype was seen ten or more times. V gene TRBV20-1 combines with J gene TRBJ1-2; D not certain. Germline lookup yields CDR1 DFQATT and CDR2 SNEGSKA (reference sequence). The CDR3 has 11 amino acids. The germline V and J ends were trimmed by 6 bases and 8 bases, with 13 bases remaining between them. CDR3 sequence (DNA): TGCAGTGCCAATGACCCGAGGGGCTACACCTTC. The encoded protein is CSANDPRGYTF.

This clonotype was seen ten or more times. The chain carries TRBV15 and TRBJ1-6, with 10 nucleotides matching TRBD1. Germline V lookup: CDR1 LNHNV, CDR2 YYDKDF (reference sequence). The junction had 7 bases not matched to a gene; V was cut back by 9 bases and J by 8 bases. The CDR3 spans 14 residues. CDR3 DNA: TGTGCCACTGGCCAAGACAGGGGGCATTCACCCCTCCACTTT. This encodes CATGQDRGHSPLHF.

This clonotype was seen many times. The chain joins TRBV20-1 to TRBJ2-5, with a weak D call TRBD1 (6 bases). CDR3 length: 14 amino acids. Germline assignment: CDR1 DFQATT and CDR2 SNEGSKA (reference sequence). V shed 4 bases and J shed 2 bases, with 14 bases lying between them. CDR3 protein: CSAKKGDTQETQYF. The CDR3 DNA is TGCAGTGCTAAAAAGGGGGACACGCAAGAGACCCAGTACTTC.